The T cell receptor (beta chain) described here comes from a study of OX40 agonist ivuxolimab in advanced cancers. The wider study: Patients undergoing dose escalation presented with hepatocellular carcinoma, melanoma, renal cell or head and neck cancer.

Using immunoSEQ multiplex PCR, the repertoire was profiled, and TCRdb retains in-frame clones only, with some absent. The sample lists 40,000 to 45,000 clones, about 90% occurring once. The V gene lost 8 bases and the J gene lost 0 bases, with 13 bases spanning the gap. Germline CDR1 is LNHDA and CDR2 is SQIVND (reference sequence). This CDR3 spans 14 amino acids. The clonotype comes from an adult with an advanced solid tumor such as melanoma, head and neck, liver or kidney cancer. The sequences come from CD4+ or CD8+ T cells sorted from blood, collected in a trial of the OX40 agonist ivuxolimab. This chain uses TRBV19 with TRBJ2-5, with D tentatively TRBD2 (6 bases). The CDR3 protein is CASSPGLNQETQYF. DNA of the CDR3: TGTGCCAGTTCCCCGGGACTGAACCAAGAGACCCAGTACTTC.